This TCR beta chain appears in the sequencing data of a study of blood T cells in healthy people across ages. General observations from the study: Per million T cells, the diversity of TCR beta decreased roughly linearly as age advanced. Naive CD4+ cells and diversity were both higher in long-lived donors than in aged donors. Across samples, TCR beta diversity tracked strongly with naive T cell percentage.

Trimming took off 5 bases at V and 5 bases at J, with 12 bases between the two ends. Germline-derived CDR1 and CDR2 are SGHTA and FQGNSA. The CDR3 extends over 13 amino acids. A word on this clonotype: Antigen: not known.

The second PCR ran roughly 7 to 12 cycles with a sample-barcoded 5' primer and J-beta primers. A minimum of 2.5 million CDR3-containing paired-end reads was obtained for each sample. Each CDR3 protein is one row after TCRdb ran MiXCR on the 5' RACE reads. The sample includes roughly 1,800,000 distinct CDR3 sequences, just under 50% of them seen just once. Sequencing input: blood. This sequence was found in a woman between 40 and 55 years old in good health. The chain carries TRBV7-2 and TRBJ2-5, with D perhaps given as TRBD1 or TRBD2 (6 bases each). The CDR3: CASSIGGRETQYF. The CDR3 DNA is TGTGCCAGCAGCATTGGGGGGCGGGAGACCCAGTACTTC.